These 31 T cell receptor beta chains were sequenced from one sample in a study of cytomegalovirus exposure and HLA in healthy donors. The PCR used 60 Vbeta and 13 Jbeta primers. Profiled with immunoSEQ multiplex PCR; TCRdb holds only in-frame clones, not every one. The repertoire shows 45,000 to 65,000 clones; the top ten hold under 15%. The sequencing input was PBMCs. The origin of the receptors is a man between 18 and 35 years old in good health and CMV-seropositive.

The chain employs TRBV9 and TRBJ2-1; 8 nucleotides line up with TRBD2. Germline CDR1 reads SGDLS; CDR2 reads YYNGEE. The ends lost 2 bases at V and 7 bases at J; junction bases unmatched: 2. The CDR3 has 13 amino acids. CDR3 coding DNA: TGTGCCAGCAGCGTCGGGACTAGAAATGAGCAGTTCTTC. Translated, it gives CASSVGTRNEQFF.

The genes are TRBV30 and TRBJ2-3, with TRBD2 matching 7 bases. The CDR3 is 15 amino acids. Germline-derived CDR1 and CDR2 are GTSNPN and SVGIG (reference sequence). With V trimmed by 0 bases and J by 4 bases, 7 bases remained unmatched. The CDR3 loop reads CAWSVLGGKADTQYF. As DNA, the CDR3 is TGTGCCTGGAGTGTACTCGGGGGGAAGGCAGATACGCAGTATTTT. Filled out from reference TRBV30 and TRBJ2-3, the complete variable domain reads SQTIHQWPATLVQPVGSPLSLECTVEGTSNPNLYWYRQAAGRGLQLLFYSVGIGQISSEVPQNLSASRPQDRQFILSSKKLLLSDSGFYLCAWSVLGGKADTQYFGPGTRLTVL.

The CDR3 DNA sequence: TGTGCCAGCAGCCCATCAGGTTTATTCGGCGGGGAGCTGTTTTTT. Protein: CASSPSGLFGGELFF. V gene TRBV6-1 combines with J gene TRBJ2-2; D unclear. The CDR3 contains 15 residues. With 6 bases removed from V and 7 bases from J, the gap between germline ends came to 18 bases. Germline CDR1 reads MNHNS; CDR2 reads SASEGT.

This CDR3 reads CASSQEEGTINYGYTF. Here the CDR3 DNA reads TGTGCCAGCAGCCAAGAGGAGGGCACAATTAACTATGGCTACACCTTC. This chain joins TRBV4-2 and TRBJ1-2; no clear D gene. Trimming took off 0 bases at V and 1 base at J, with 12 bases between the two ends. Germline lookup yields CDR1 LGHNA and CDR2 YNFKEQ. The CDR3 totals 16 residues.

The gene calls are TRBV27 and TRBJ2-7; unclear D gene. From germline, CDR1 is MNHEY and CDR2 SMNVEV (reference sequence). This CDR3 is 14 amino acids long. The V gene lost 2 bases and the J gene lost 0 bases, with 8 bases spanning the gap. DNA for the CDR3: TGTGCCAGCAGTTTAGCGCCAGGCTCCTACGAGCAGTACTTC. Its protein is CASSLAPGSYEQYF.

V usage is TRBV7-3 and J usage is TRBJ1-1; a possible D gene is TRBD1 (5 bases). The CDR3 spans 14 residues. V lost 2 bases, J lost 6 bases, and 13 bases lay in between. CDR1 is SGHTA, CDR2 FQGTGA, per germline. The chain's CDR3 is CASSLGGAVAEAFF. DNA for the CDR3: TGTGCCAGCAGCTTAGGAGGGGCTGTGGCTGAAGCTTTCTTT.

The rearrangement links TRBV28 to TRBJ2-1; TRBD2 matches 8 bases. The germline gives CDR1 MDHEN, CDR2 SYDVKM. The length of the CDR3 is 12 residues. Trimming at V came to 7 bases and at J to 7 bases, leaving 3 bases not matched to a gene. In DNA, the CDR3 is TGTGCCAGCAACCCGGGGGGGAATGAGCAGTTCTTC. It encodes CASNPGGNEQFF.

The chain is built from TRBV28 and TRBJ2-1; TRBD2 is a possible D gene (6 bases). This CDR3 spans 14 amino acids. CDR1 is MDHEN and CDR2 is SYDVKM in the germline V gene. V was clipped by 10 bases and J by 5 bases, with 18 bases between them. The CDR3 spells CATAGGASDNEQFF. The CDR3 DNA reads TGTGCCACTGCCGGGGGAGCCTCTGACAATGAGCAGTTCTTC.

This chain connects TRBV28 to TRBJ2-1; TRBD1 matches 9 bases. The germline V gene has CDR1 MDHEN and CDR2 SYDVKM. The CDR3 has 14 amino acids. With V trimmed by 5 bases and J by 7 bases, 6 bases remained unmatched. The DNA of the CDR3 is TGTGCCAGCAGTCTACAGGGGGCGAGGAATGAGCAGTTCTTC. Translating it yields CASSLQGARNEQFF.

The chain has TRBV28 and TRBJ1-2; 7 nucleotides match TRBD1. Losses at the gene ends were 8 bases for V and 0 bases for J; bases not matched to a gene: 9. There are 15 residues in the CDR3. The germline CDR1 and CDR2 sequences are MDHEN and SYDVKM. Here the CDR3 reads CASRAGDSSNYGYTF. DNA of the CDR3: TGTGCCAGCCGAGCCGGGGACAGTTCTAACTATGGCTACACCTTC.

With regard to this clone: The conserved phenylalanine or tryptophan normally closing the CDR3 is absent here, so this likely arose from a read error. This rearrangement joins TRBV16 to TRBJ1-2; 7 bases align to TRBD1. The ends lost 4 bases at V and 0 bases at J; junction bases unmatched: 5. CDR3 length: 15 amino acids. The germline CDR1 and CDR2 sequences are KGHSY and FQNENV. The CDR3 spells CASSPGQAPNYGYTL. CDR3 coding DNA: TGTGCCAGCAGCCCCGGACAGGCCCCTAACTATGGCTACACCCTC.

The chain employs TRBV4-1 and TRBJ1-6; weak D call: TRBD1 (6 bases). This CDR3 region has 16 residues. CDR1 is MGHRA and CDR2 is YSYEKL in the germline V gene. Trimming left V 2 bases short and J 7 bases short, with 15 bases between. The CDR3: CASSQYIPQGNSPLHF. The CDR3, as DNA: TGCGCCAGCAGCCAATATATCCCACAGGGCAATTCACCCCTCCACTTT.

The gene calls are TRBV30 and TRBJ2-5; D might be TRBD1 (5 bases). The CDR3 covers 14 residues. Germline CDR1 reads GTSNPN; CDR2 reads SVGIG (reference sequence). V was pared by 4 bases and J by 5 bases, with 17 bases between. DNA of the CDR3: TGTGCCTGGAAAAGGGGTGGCCGCTCGGAGACCCAGTACTTC. It codes for CAWKRGGRSETQYF.

The chain combines TRBV5-4 with TRBJ1-2; TRBD1 aligns across 7 bases. Looked up from germline, CDR1 is SGHNT and CDR2 is YYREEE (reference sequence). The CDR3 loop spans 14 amino acids. The J segment lost 8 bases and the V segment lost 4 bases, leaving 11 bases of the junction unmatched. The CDR3 spells CASSVGRRGQGYTF. In DNA, the CDR3 is TGTGCCAGCAGCGTTGGGAGGAGGGGGCAAGGCTACACCTTC.

The chain joins TRBV27 to TRBJ2-1, with TRBD1 as a possible D gene (6 bases). The germline V gene has CDR1 MNHEY and CDR2 SMNVEV (reference sequence). The CDR3 spans 16 residues. V was cut by 5 bases and J by 2 bases, with 16 bases left in between. CDR3 bases: TGTGCCAGCAGTGCCTCCGGGACATTTCCCTACAATGAGCAGTTCTTC. Translated: CASSASGTFPYNEQFF.

The chain combines TRBV19 with TRBJ2-2, with 10 nucleotides matching TRBD2. CDR1 and CDR2 (germline): LNHDA, SQIVND (reference sequence). Germline trimming cut 1 base from V and 1 base from J; bases unmatched to any gene: 0. This CDR3 comprises 16 residues. The chain's CDR3 is CASSIGTSGNTGELFF. CDR3 DNA sequence: TGTGCCAGTAGTATAGGGACTAGCGGGAACACCGGGGAGCTGTTTTTT.

The V call is TRBV6-1, the J call TRBJ1-4, with 7 bases fitting TRBD1. The V gene's germline CDR1 is MNHNS and CDR2 SASEGT. Trimming took 4 bases from V and 7 from J; bases not matched to a gene: 6. The CDR3 has 14 residues. The CDR3 is CASSGAGQIEKLFF. As DNA, the CDR3 is TGTGCCAGCAGTGGAGCGGGACAGATTGAAAAACTGTTTTTT.

The chain links TRBV5-1 to TRBJ1-1; D ambiguous. The CDR3 extends over 13 amino acids. The germline CDR1 and CDR2 sequences are SGHRS and YFSETQ. V was shortened by 4 bases and J by 4 bases, with 11 bases between the two germline ends. The CDR3 here is CASSPSWATEAFF. CDR3 sequence (DNA): TGCGCCAGCAGCCCTAGCTGGGCCACTGAAGCTTTCTTT.

J is TRBJ2-1 and V is TRBV5-1; 8 bases match TRBD1. The V gene's germline CDR1 is SGHRS and CDR2 YFSETQ. Trimming removed 3 bases from V and 7 bases from J; junction bases left unmatched: 12. The CDR3 loop spans 16 amino acids. The CDR3 DNA follows: TGCGCCAGCAGCTGGACGGACAGGGCGGGATTTAATGAGCAGTTCTTC. It specifies CASSWTDRAGFNEQFF.

V usage is TRBV6-6 and J usage is TRBJ1-5, with TRBD1 matching over 9 bases. CDR3 length: 15 residues. Germline V gene lookup returns CDR1 MNHNY and CDR2 SVGAGI (reference sequence). Losses at the gene ends were 6 bases for V and 6 bases for J; bases not matched to a gene: 9. CDR3 DNA sequence: TGTGCCAGCAGATACCGACAGGGGGAGCGTCAGCCCCAGCATTTT. This codes for CASRYRQGERQPQHF.

The chain is built from TRBV30 and TRBJ2-6; TRBD2 might be the D (5 bases). V was clipped by 2 bases and J by 1 base, with 9 bases between them. CDR1 and CDR2 from the germline V gene are GTSNPN and SVGIG (reference sequence). This CDR3 has 15 residues. CDR3 DNA: TGTGCCTGGAGTAGCGGTCAGTCTGGGGCCAACGTCCTGACTTTC. Its translation is CAWSSGQSGANVLTF.

V usage is TRBV28 and J usage is TRBJ2-7; 12 nucleotides agree with TRBD1. Germline V lookup: CDR1 MDHEN, CDR2 SYDVKM. V dropped 8 bases and J dropped 5; count of bases not matched to a gene: 16. The CDR3 has 17 amino acids. The CDR3: CASDRRGQGASRNEQYF. DNA of the CDR3: TGTGCCAGCGACCGTAGGGGACAGGGGGCGTCGCGGAACGAGCAGTACTTC.

This rearrangement joins TRBV5-1 to TRBJ2-7; TRBD1 might be the D (5 bases). Germline CDR1 SGHRS, CDR2 YFSETQ. This CDR3 contains 15 residues. V was trimmed by 2 bases and J by 2 bases, leaving 14 bases between them. CDR3 sequence: CASSFDGDSTYEQYF. CDR3 coding DNA: TGCGCCAGCAGCTTCGACGGTGACAGCACCTACGAGCAGTACTTC.

J is TRBJ2-1 and V is TRBV6-6; 11 bases are a match to TRBD2. The trim removed 6 bases at V and 8 bases at J, leaving 9 bases unmatched. The CDR3 totals 15 residues. Germline V gives CDR1 MNHNY, CDR2 SVGAGI (reference sequence). The CDR3 region is CASSKTSGNIDEQFF. The CDR3 nucleotides are TGTGCCAGCAGCAAGACTAGCGGGAATATCGATGAGCAGTTCTTC.

CDR3 residues: CASSQDRTSGYNEQFF. The DNA of the CDR3 is TGCGCCAGCAGCCAAGATAGGACTAGCGGCTACAATGAGCAGTTCTTC. This sequence joins TRBV4-1 and TRBJ2-1; the match to TRBD2 covers 10 bases. J lost 3 bases, V lost 0 bases, and 2 bases had no gene match. Germline CDR1 is MGHRA and CDR2 is YSYEKL. The CDR3 has 16 amino acids.

The genes are TRBV5-1 and TRBJ2-5; no clear D. Germline assignment: CDR1 SGHRS and CDR2 YFSETQ. Between the trimmed V and J ends, which lost 0 bases and 3 bases, there was a span of 9 bases. The CDR3 loop spans 14 amino acids. The CDR3 region has the DNA TGCGCCAGCAGCTTGGCAGGCAACGAAGAGACCCAGTACTTC. Amino acid sequence: CASSLAGNEETQYF.

This chain's CDR3 is CASTPAGFYEQYF. The CDR3 region has the DNA TGTGCCAGCACCCCAGCGGGGTTCTACGAGCAGTACTTC. The gene calls are TRBV2 and TRBJ2-7; the match to TRBD2 covers 7 bases. The ends lost 7 bases at V and 3 bases at J; junction bases unmatched: 6. The V gene's germline CDR1 is SNHLY and CDR2 FYNNEI. The CDR3 sequence is 13 residues long. Drawing the rest from reference TRBV2 and TRBJ2-7, the complete variable domain is EPEVTQTPSHQVTQMGQEVILRCVPISNHLYFYWYRQILGQKVEFLVSFYNNEISEKSEIFDDQFSVERPDGSNFTLKIRSTKLEDSAMYFCASTPAGFYEQYFGPGTRLTVT.

The chain carries TRBV7-9 and TRBJ1-4, with a possible D match to TRBD1 (5 bases). The CDR3 totals 14 residues. Trimming took off 7 bases at V and 8 bases at J, with 17 bases between the two ends. Germline V gives CDR1 SEHNR, CDR2 FQNEAQ (reference sequence). CDR3 bases: TGTGCCAGCACCCGGGACGGGAGGGGCGAAAAACTGTTTTTT. Translating it yields CASTRDGRGEKLFF.

The V call is TRBV6-6, the J call TRBJ1-1; 8 bases align to TRBD1. The trim removed 2 bases at V and 2 bases at J, leaving 7 bases unmatched. The CDR3 sequence is 16 residues long. Germline V gives CDR1 MNHNY, CDR2 SVGAGI (reference sequence). The CDR3, as DNA: TGTGCCAGCAGTTACGGACCGGGACAGGCTAACACTGAAGCTTTCTTT. It specifies CASSYGPGQANTEAFF.

This sequence joins TRBV14 and TRBJ1-1; D gene ambiguous. This CDR3 spans 13 amino acids. CDR1 and CDR2 from the germline V gene are SGHDN and FVKESK. Trimming took off 0 bases at V and 3 bases at J, with 5 bases between the two ends. The CDR3 is CASSQDFDTEAFF. The CDR3 DNA is TGTGCCAGCAGCCAAGATTTCGACACTGAAGCTTTCTTT.

The V call is TRBV6-4, the J call TRBJ1-1; D unresolved. V was pared by 0 bases and J by 3 bases, with 5 bases between. This CDR3 spans 13 amino acids. Germline V gives CDR1 MRHNA, CDR2 SNTAGT. The CDR3 loop is CASSDSRYTEAFF. The CDR3 DNA reads TGTGCCAGCAGTGACTCGAGGTACACTGAAGCTTTCTTT.